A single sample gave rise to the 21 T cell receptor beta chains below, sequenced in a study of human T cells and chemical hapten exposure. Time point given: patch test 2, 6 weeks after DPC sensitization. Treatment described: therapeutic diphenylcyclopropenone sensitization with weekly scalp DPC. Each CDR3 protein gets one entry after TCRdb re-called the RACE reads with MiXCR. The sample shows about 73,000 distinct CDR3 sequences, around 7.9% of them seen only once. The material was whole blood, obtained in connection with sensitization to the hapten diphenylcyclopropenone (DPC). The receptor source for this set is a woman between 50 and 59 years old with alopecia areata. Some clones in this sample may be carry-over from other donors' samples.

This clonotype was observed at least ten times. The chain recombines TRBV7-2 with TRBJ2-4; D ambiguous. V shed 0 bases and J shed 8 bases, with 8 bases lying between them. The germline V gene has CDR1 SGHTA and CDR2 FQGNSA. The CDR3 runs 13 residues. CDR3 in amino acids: CASSLAAYHIQYF. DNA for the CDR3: TGTGCCAGCAGCTTAGCGGCTTACCACATTCAGTACTTC.

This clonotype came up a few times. CDR3 nucleotide sequence: TGTGCCAGCAAGAGGGGGCGCGGAGGTATTGGAGAGACCCAGTACTTC. It translates to CASKRGRGGIGETQYF. V gene TRBV28 combines with J gene TRBJ2-5; 7 nucleotides agree with TRBD1. CDR3 length: 16 amino acids. After removal of 7 bases from V and 4 bases from J, the junction contained 15 bases not matched to a gene. CDR1 is MDHEN and CDR2 is SYDVKM in the germline V gene.

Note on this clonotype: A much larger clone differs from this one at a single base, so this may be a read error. The CDR3 sequence is CASSLGDRSDTEAFF. In DNA form, the CDR3 reads TGTGCCAGCAGCTTAGGGGACAGGAGCGACACTGAAGCTTTCTTT. This chain links TRBV7-9 with TRBJ1-1, with 8 nucleotides matching TRBD1. The CDR3 spans 15 residues. With 1 base clipped from V and 3 bases from J, the junction kept 4 bases outside the gene matches. CDR1 is SEHNR, CDR2 FQNEAQ, per germline (reference sequence).

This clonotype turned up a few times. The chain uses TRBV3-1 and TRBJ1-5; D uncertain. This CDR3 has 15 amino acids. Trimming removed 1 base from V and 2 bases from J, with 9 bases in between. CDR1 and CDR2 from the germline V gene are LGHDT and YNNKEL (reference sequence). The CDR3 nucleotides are TGTGCCAGCAGCCAAGTTTCTGGGGGCAATCAGCCCCAGCATTTT. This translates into CASSQVSGGNQPQHF.

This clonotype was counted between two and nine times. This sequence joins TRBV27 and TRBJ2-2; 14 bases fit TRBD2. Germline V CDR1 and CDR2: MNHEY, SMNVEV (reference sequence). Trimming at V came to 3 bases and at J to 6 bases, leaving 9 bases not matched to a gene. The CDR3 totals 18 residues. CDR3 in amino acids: CASSFRKGTSGGSGELFF. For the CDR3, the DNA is TGTGCCAGCAGTTTCCGTAAAGGGACTAGCGGGGGATCCGGGGAGCTGTTTTTT.

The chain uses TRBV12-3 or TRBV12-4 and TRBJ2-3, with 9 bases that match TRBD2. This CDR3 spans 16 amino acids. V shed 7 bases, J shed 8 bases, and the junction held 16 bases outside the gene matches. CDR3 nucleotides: TGTGCCAGCACCTTCCCTCGCGGGGGGGCCGCGGGTACGCAGTATTTT. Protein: CASTFPRGGAAGTQYF.

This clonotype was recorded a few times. The CDR3 DNA reads TGTGCCAGCAGGTCTCCGGAACGTCTTTCCTACAATGAGCAGTTCTTC. Protein: CASRSPERLSYNEQFF. The rearrangement joins TRBV3-2 to TRBJ2-1. TRBV3-2 counts as a pseudogene. This CDR3 comprises 16 residues.

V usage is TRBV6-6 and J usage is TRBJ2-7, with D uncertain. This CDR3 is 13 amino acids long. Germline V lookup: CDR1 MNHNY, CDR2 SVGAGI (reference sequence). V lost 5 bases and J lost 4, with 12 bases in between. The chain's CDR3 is CASSPRQTYEQYF. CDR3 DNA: TGTGCCAGCAGTCCTCGTCAGACTTACGAGCAGTACTTC.

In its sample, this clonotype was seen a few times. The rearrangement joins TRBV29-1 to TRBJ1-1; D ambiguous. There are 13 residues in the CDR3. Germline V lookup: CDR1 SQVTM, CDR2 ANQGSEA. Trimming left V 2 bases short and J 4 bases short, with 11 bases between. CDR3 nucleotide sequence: TGCAGCGTTGAAAGAGACGACTCCACTGAAGCTTTCTTT. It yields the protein CSVERDDSTEAFF.

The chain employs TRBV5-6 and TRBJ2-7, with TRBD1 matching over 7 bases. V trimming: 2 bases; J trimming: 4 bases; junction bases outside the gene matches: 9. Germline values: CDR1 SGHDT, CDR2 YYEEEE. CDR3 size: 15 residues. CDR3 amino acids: CASSFLQGFGYEQYF. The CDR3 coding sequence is TGTGCCAGCAGCTTCCTACAGGGGTTTGGATACGAGCAGTACTTC.

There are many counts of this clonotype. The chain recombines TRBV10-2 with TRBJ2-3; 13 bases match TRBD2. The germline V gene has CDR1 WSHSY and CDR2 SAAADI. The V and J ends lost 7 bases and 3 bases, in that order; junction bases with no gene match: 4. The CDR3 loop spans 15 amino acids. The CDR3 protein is CASTGLAGATDTQYF. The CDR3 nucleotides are TGCGCCAGCACAGGACTAGCGGGAGCAACAGATACGCAGTATTTT.

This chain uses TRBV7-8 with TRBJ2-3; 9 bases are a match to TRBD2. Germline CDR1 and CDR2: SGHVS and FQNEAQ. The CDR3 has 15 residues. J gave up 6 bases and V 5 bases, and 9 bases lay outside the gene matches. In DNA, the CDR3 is TGTGCCAGCAGCATGGGACTAGCAATTCGGGATACGCAGTATTTT. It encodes CASSMGLAIRDTQYF.

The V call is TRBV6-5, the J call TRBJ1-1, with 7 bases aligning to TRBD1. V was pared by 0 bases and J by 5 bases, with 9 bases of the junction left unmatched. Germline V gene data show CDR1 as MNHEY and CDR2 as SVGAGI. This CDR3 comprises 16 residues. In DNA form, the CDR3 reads TGTGCCAGCAGTTACTCAAGGACAGGCGGGCCTACTGAAGCTTTCTTT. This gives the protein CASSYSRTGGPTEAFF.

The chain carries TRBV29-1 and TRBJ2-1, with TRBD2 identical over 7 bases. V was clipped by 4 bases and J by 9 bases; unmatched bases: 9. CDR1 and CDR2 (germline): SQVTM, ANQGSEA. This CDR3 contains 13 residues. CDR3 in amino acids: CSVGGDYGIEQFF. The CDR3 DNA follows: TGCAGCGTTGGCGGGGACTACGGGATTGAGCAGTTCTTC.

For the CDR3, the DNA is TGTGCCAGCAGCATCCTCAGCGGGAATGAGCAGTTCTTC. Translation: CASSILSGNEQFF. V and J are TRBV7-2 and TRBJ2-1; D might be TRBD2 (6 bases). Germline V gene data show CDR1 as SGHTA and CDR2 as FQGNSA. CDR3 size: 13 residues. V dropped 5 bases and J dropped 7 bases, with 12 bases sitting between them.

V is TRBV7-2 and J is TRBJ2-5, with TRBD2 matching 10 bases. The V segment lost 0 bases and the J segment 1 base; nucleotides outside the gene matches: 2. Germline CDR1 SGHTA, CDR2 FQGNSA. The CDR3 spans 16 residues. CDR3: CASSLASGGAQETQYF. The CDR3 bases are TGTGCCAGCAGCTTAGCAAGCGGGGGGGCCCAAGAGACCCAGTACTTC.

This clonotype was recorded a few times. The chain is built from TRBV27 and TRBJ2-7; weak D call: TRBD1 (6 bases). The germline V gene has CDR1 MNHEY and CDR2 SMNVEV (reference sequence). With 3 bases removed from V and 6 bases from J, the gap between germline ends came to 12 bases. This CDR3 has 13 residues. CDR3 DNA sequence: TGTGCCAGCAGTTTTGCAGGGGCCCGCGAGCAGTACTTC. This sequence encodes CASSFAGAREQYF.

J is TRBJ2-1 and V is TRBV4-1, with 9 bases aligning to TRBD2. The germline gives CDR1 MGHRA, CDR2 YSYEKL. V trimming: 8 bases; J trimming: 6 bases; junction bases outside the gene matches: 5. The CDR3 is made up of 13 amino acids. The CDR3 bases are TGCGCCAGCTCGGGACTAGCCGGCAATGAGCAGTTCTTC. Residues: CASSGLAGNEQFF.

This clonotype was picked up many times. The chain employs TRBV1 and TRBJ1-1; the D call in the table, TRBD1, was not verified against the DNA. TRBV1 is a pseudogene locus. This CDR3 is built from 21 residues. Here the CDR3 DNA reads TGCACCAGCAGCCAATCCATGGGGGTTCCTCAGGGGTCGCTCCGGTCCACTGAAGCTTTCTTT. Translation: CTSSQSMGVPQGSLRSTEAFF.

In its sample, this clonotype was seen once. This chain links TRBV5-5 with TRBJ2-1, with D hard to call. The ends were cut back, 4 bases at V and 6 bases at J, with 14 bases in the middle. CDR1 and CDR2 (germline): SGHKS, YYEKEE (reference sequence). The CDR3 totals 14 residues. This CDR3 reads CASSMSPTVNEQFF. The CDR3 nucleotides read TGTGCCAGCAGCATGTCCCCCACGGTCAATGAGCAGTTCTTC.

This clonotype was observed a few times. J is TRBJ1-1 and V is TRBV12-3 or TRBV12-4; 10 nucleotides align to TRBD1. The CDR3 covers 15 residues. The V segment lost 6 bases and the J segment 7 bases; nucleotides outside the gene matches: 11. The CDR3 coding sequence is TGTGCCAGCAGGGGGGGGGACAGGGGTGGAGTTGAAGCTTTCTTT. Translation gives CASRGGDRGGVEAFF.